The present T cell receptor beta chain was sequenced within a study of shared clonotypes between healthy human individuals. Study at large: CD4 naive and CD4 memory each took three plates per donor, while CD8 naive took two and CD8 memory one. Regarding the study as a whole: Richness estimates generally favored naive over memory subsets. Clonotype sharing among the donors was expected to vary with sequencing depth.

Sequencing was performed with immunoSEQ multiplex PCR; in TCRdb, only in-frame clones are kept and a portion is missing. The repertoire holds more than 500,000 clones, with 95% as singletons. CDR3 length equals 14 residues. Germline V gene data show CDR1 as PRHDT and CDR2 as FYEKMQ (reference sequence). The germline V and J ends were trimmed by 6 bases and 4 bases, with 16 bases remaining between them. Naive-designated CD8 cells lacked CD45RO, were positively enriched for CCR7, and omitted terminally differentiated effector memory CD45RA+ cells. With respect to this clone: Its cognate antigen is unknown.

This chain joins TRBV13 and TRBJ2-7; TRBD1 might be the D (5 bases). Sample: naive CD8+ T cells sorted from blood. This sequence originates from a woman aged 30 to 39 in good health. The CDR3 spells CASSTQGIGYEQYF. In DNA form, the CDR3 reads TGTGCCAGCAGTACCCAGGGAATCGGTTACGAGCAGTACTTC.